Below are 29 T cell receptor beta chains sequenced from a single sample in a study of T cell responses to AZD1222 COVID-19 vaccine. Some clones are missing from TCRdb's copy, which holds only in-frame ones; the method was immunoSEQ multiplex PCR. The data contain roughly 110,000 clones, around 89% of them seen just once; the ten biggest clones take up 6% to 7%. The sample was peripheral blood, taken on day 0 of AZD1222 vaccination. The receptors stem from an adult in good health.

The chain carries TRBV6-5 and TRBJ2-7; TRBD2 aligns across 8 bases. This CDR3 contains 15 residues. Germline CDR1 reads MNHEY; CDR2 reads SVGAGI. Trimming cost V 0 bases and J 1 base; bases outside gene matches: 2. The CDR3 coding sequence is TGTGCCAGCAGTTACTCCGGGAGGGGGTCCTACGAGCAGTACTTC. Translation gives CASSYSGRGSYEQYF.

The chain links TRBV14 to TRBJ2-2; 7 bases map to TRBD1. Losses at the gene ends were 4 bases for V and 6 bases for J; bases not matched to a gene: 11. Germline CDR1 and CDR2: SGHDN and FVKESK. This CDR3 has 16 amino acids. CDR3 sequence (DNA): TGTGCCAGCAGCCGCCGACAGGGAGTTCTGGCCGGGGAGCTGTTTTTT. It specifies CASSRRQGVLAGELFF.

The V call is TRBV7-8, the J call TRBJ2-2; TRBD2 is a possible D gene (6 bases). Germline V CDR1 and CDR2: SGHVS, FQNEAQ. V was clipped by 10 bases and J by 0 bases, with 15 bases between them. The CDR3 spans 15 residues. The CDR3 region is CATGRDSTNTGELFF. In DNA, the CDR3 is TGTGCCACTGGAAGGGACTCGACGAACACCGGGGAGCTGTTTTTT.

This chain joins TRBV5-4 and TRBJ2-7; TRBD2 matches at 10 bases. This CDR3 has 15 amino acids. CDR1 is SGHNT, CDR2 YYREEE, per germline (reference sequence). Trimming at V came to 3 bases and at J to 4 bases, leaving 7 bases not matched to a gene. The CDR3 region has the DNA TGTGCCAGCAGCTGGAAAGCGGGAGGGCCGTACGAGCAGTACTTC. This gives the protein CASSWKAGGPYEQYF.

J is TRBJ1-1 and V is TRBV4-2; D unclear. Germline-derived CDR1 and CDR2 are LGHNA and YNFKEQ. The CDR3 covers 14 residues. V was pared by 4 bases and J by 11 bases, with 20 bases between. The CDR3 DNA reads TGTGCCAGCAGCCCCCCTCTTCCGCCCCCTGGGGCTTTCTTT. Its translation is CASSPPLPPPGAFF.

V gene TRBV28 combines with J gene TRBJ2-7; the match to TRBD2 covers 10 bases. The V gene end was trimmed by 4 bases and the J gene end by 1 base; junction bases not matched to a gene: 4. In germline, CDR1 is MDHEN, CDR2 SYDVKM. The CDR3 is made up of 15 amino acids. This chain's CDR3 is CASSSAAGGSYEQYF. The DNA for the CDR3 is TGTGCCAGCAGTTCGGCAGCGGGAGGGTCCTACGAGCAGTACTTC. Filled out from reference TRBV28 and TRBJ2-7, the complete variable domain reads DVKVTQSSRYLVKRTGEKVFLECVQDMDHENMFWYRQDPGLGLRLIYFSYDVKMKEKGDIPEGYSVSREKKERFSLILESASTNQTSMYLCASSSAAGGSYEQYFGPGTRLTVT.

This sequence joins TRBV5-1 and TRBJ1-3; tentatively, D is TRBD1 (6 bases). Trimming left V 0 bases short and J 0 bases short, with 10 bases between. Germline CDR1 reads SGHRS; CDR2 reads YFSETQ. The CDR3 is 16 residues long. The CDR3 reads CASSLDQGTSGNTIYF. Here the CDR3 DNA reads TGCGCCAGCAGCTTGGATCAGGGGACCTCTGGAAACACCATATATTTT.

This rearrangement joins TRBV27 to TRBJ1-5; D not certain. The CDR3 consists of 14 residues. Germline lookup yields CDR1 MNHEY and CDR2 SMNVEV (reference sequence). V lost 6 bases, J lost 0 bases, and 9 bases lay in between. DNA for the CDR3: TGTGCCAGCAGCTGGAAGGTTAGCAATCAGCCCCAGCATTTT. The encoded protein is CASSWKVSNQPQHF.

The chain combines TRBV10-3 with TRBJ2-5; the D is unclear. V lost 3 bases to trimming and J lost 4 bases, with 9 bases between them. The CDR3 covers 13 residues. Germline CDR1 ENHRY, CDR2 SYGVKD. CDR3 sequence (DNA): TGTGCCATCAGTGAAATAGTCAGAGAGACCCAGTACTTC. Translating it yields CAISEIVRETQYF.

The rearrangement links TRBV21-1 to TRBJ1-5; TRBD1 is the table's D call, not checked against the DNA. TRBV21-1 represents a pseudogene. The CDR3 is 20 residues long. CDR3 in DNA: TGTGCCAGCAGCAAAGCGCTTTTCCTTCAGGGGGCCCTGCTCTCCCAGCCCCAGCATTTT. Protein sequence: CASSKALFLQGALLSQPQHF.

The CDR3 DNA sequence: TGCGCCAGCAGCCAAGTCACCCCCCGGGGGCCCTTTGGTTATGGCTACACCTTC. Its translation: CASSQVTPRGPFGYGYTF. The chain uses TRBV4-1 and TRBJ1-2, with D possibly TRBD1 on 6 matching bases. The germline gives CDR1 MGHRA, CDR2 YSYEKL. CDR3 length: 18 residues. V lost 1 base, J lost 5 bases, and 23 bases lay in between.

The count of this clone is one. The chain carries TRBV5-6 and TRBJ2-5; weak D call: TRBD1 (5 bases). The CDR3 sequence is 13 residues long. CDR1 and CDR2 from the germline V gene are SGHDT and YYEEEE. The germline V and J ends were trimmed by 8 bases and 0 bases, with 11 bases remaining between them. The DNA for the CDR3 is TGTGCCAGTCTTGAAGGGGACCAAGAGACCCAGTACTTC. Its protein is CASLEGDQETQYF.

The rearrangement links TRBV5-6 to TRBJ2-6, with TRBD1 matching 8 bases. The CDR3 totals 16 residues. CDR1 is SGHDT, CDR2 YYEEEE, per germline. Trimming cost V 4 bases and J 2 bases; bases outside gene matches: 5. The CDR3 DNA reads TGTGCCAGCAGCGGATACAGGGGGGCTGGGGCCAACGTCCTGACTTTC. As protein: CASSGYRGAGANVLTF.

The chain couples TRBV7-2 to TRBJ2-5; 11 bases line up with TRBD2. Per the germline V gene, CDR1 is SGHTA and CDR2 is FQGNSA. V shed 0 bases and J 4 bases; nucleotides not matched to a gene: 7. The CDR3 totals 17 residues. The CDR3 sequence: CASSLAGTSGGIETQYF. As DNA, the CDR3 is TGTGCCAGCAGCTTAGCGGGGACTAGCGGCGGGATAGAGACCCAGTACTTC.

The CDR3 coding sequence is TGTGCCTGGGACACAACACCCGGAGGTGAGCAGTTCTTC. It yields the protein CAWDTTPGGEQFF. The chain combines TRBV30 with TRBJ2-1, with TRBD2 as a possible D gene (5 bases). Between the trimmed V and J ends, which lost 5 bases and 9 bases, there was a span of 17 bases. CDR1 GTSNPN and CDR2 SVGIG come from the germline V gene (reference sequence). This CDR3 is built from 13 residues.

The chain combines TRBV20-1 with TRBJ2-5; no reliable D call. Trimming removed 4 bases at V and 2 bases at J, with 2 bases between. CDR1 is DFQATT and CDR2 is SNEGSKA in the germline V gene (reference sequence). The CDR3 loop spans 10 amino acids. The CDR3 DNA reads as TGCAGTGCTACACAAGAGACCCAGTACTTC. Protein sequence: CSATQETQYF.

J is TRBJ2-3 and V is TRBV9, with TRBD2 matching 15 bases. The junction had 8 bases not matched to a gene; V was cut back by 3 bases and J by 3 bases. Germline CDR1 reads SGDLS; CDR2 reads YYNGEE. The CDR3 length is 18 residues. CDR3 residues: CASSATGTSGRTTDTQYF. The CDR3 bases are TGTGCCAGCAGCGCGACCGGGACTAGCGGGAGGACGACAGATACGCAGTATTTT.

The chain uses TRBV2 and TRBJ1-5; D remains ambiguous. The V end was cut by 6 bases, the J end by 2 bases, with 8 bases between. The CDR3 contains 13 residues. From germline, CDR1 is SNHLY and CDR2 FYNNEI. This CDR3 reads CASRRAGNQPQHF. The CDR3 bases are TGTGCCAGCAGGAGGGCGGGCAATCAGCCCCAGCATTTT. The full variable domain, its missing parts supplied by reference TRBV2 and TRBJ1-5, is EPEVTQTPSHQVTQMGQEVILRCVPISNHLYFYWYRQILGQKVEFLVSFYNNEISEKSEIFDDQFSVERPDGSNFTLKIRSTKLEDSAMYFCASRRAGNQPQHFGDGTRLSIL.

The genes are TRBV7-9 and TRBJ1-2, with TRBD1 identical over 9 bases. Germline trimming cut 5 bases from V and 2 bases from J; bases unmatched to any gene: 3. CDR3 length: 14 amino acids. Per the germline V gene, CDR1 is SEHNR and CDR2 is FQNEAQ (reference sequence). The CDR3 DNA reads TGTGCCAGCAGCGTTGGACAGGGGAACTATGGCTACACCTTC. Its translation is CASSVGQGNYGYTF.

As for this clone: The junction differs from germline at one of its ends, possibly a read error. The V gene is TRBV20-1, the J gene TRBJ2-3, with D maybe TRBD2 (6 bases). The V gene's germline CDR1 is DFQATT and CDR2 SNEGSKA (reference sequence). This CDR3 contains 10 residues. The CDR3 loop reads CAAGPIPQYF. CDR3 bases: TGTGCAGCGGGCCCGATCCCGCAGTATTTT.

The rearrangement joins TRBV30 to TRBJ2-5; D gene ambiguous. CDR3 length: 14 residues. V lost 3 bases and J 2 bases, leaving 13 bases between the germline ends. From germline, CDR1 is GTSNPN and CDR2 SVGIG (reference sequence). Written as DNA, the CDR3 is TGTGCCTGGAGCCCTAAACAGAGTCAAGAGACCCAGTACTTC. Encoded protein: CAWSPKQSQETQYF.

This chain joins TRBV18 and TRBJ1-5, with D unresolved. V was trimmed by 5 bases and J by 3 bases, leaving 14 bases between them. CDR3 length: 15 residues. CDR1 and CDR2 from the germline V gene are KGHSH and LQKENI. CDR3 protein: CASSSTSGNNQPQHF. CDR3 nucleotide sequence: TGTGCCAGCTCATCCACCTCGGGAAACAATCAGCCCCAGCATTTT. The full variable domain, rest sourced from reference TRBV18 and TRBJ1-5, is NAGVMQNPRHLVRRRGQEARLRCSPMKGHSHVYWYRQLPEEGLKFMVYLQKENIIDESGMPKERFSAEFPKEGPSILRIQQVVRGDSAAYFCASSSTSGNNQPQHFGDGTRLSIL.

The chain has TRBV5-1 and TRBJ2-7, with unresolved D. From germline, CDR1 is SGHRS and CDR2 YFSETQ. This CDR3 spans 12 amino acids. V dropped 0 bases and J dropped 6 bases, with 7 bases sitting between them. DNA of the CDR3: TGCGCCAGCAGCTTGGTTTGGGGCGAGCAGTACTTC. Translation: CASSLVWGEQYF.

This chain links TRBV7-2 with TRBJ2-3; 11 nucleotides line up with TRBD2. V shed 5 bases and J 3 bases; nucleotides not matched to a gene: 7. The CDR3 is 16 residues long. The V gene's germline CDR1 is SGHTA and CDR2 FQGNSA. The CDR3 spells CASSTRLAGKTDTQYF. The CDR3 DNA sequence: TGTGCCAGCAGCACACGACTAGCGGGAAAGACAGATACGCAGTATTTT.

This clone has just a few counts. The chain employs TRBV6-5 and TRBJ2-1, with unresolved D. V lost 7 bases and J lost 0, with 10 bases in between. The CDR3 totals 14 residues. Germline assignment: CDR1 MNHEY and CDR2 SVGAGI. The CDR3, as DNA: TGTGCCAGCAATTTGGATAACTCCTACAATGAGCAGTTCTTC. Protein product: CASNLDNSYNEQFF.

This clone has only one observation. This chain links TRBV7-2 with TRBJ1-5; no firm D call. The V and J ends lost 3 bases and 5 bases respectively, with 5 bases between them. CDR1 SGHTA and CDR2 FQGNSA come from the germline V gene. This CDR3 has 12 amino acids. CDR3 sequence (DNA): TGTGCCAGCAGCTTGAGGGATCAGCCCCAGCATTTT. Its protein is CASSLRDQPQHF.

V and J are TRBV28 and TRBJ2-7, with D tentatively TRBD1 or TRBD2 (5 bases each). Trimming removed 6 bases at V and 1 base at J, with 10 bases between. CDR3 length: 13 amino acids. The germline gives CDR1 MDHEN, CDR2 SYDVKM. CDR3 nucleotide sequence: TGTGCCAGCAGGACCGGGACGTCCTACGAGCAGTACTTC. This codes for CASRTGTSYEQYF.

This chain joins TRBV5-4 and TRBJ1-6; the match to TRBD1 covers 7 bases. The CDR3 runs 18 residues. CDR1 and CDR2 (germline): SGHNT, YYREEE (reference sequence). Trimming cost V 3 bases and J 0 bases; bases outside gene matches: 9. In nucleotides, the CDR3 is TGTGCCAGCAGCTCCTACAGGGGAGCAACCTCCTATAATTCACCCCTCCACTTT. It yields the protein CASSSYRGATSYNSPLHF.

This chain uses TRBV2 with TRBJ1-4; no clear D gene. CDR1 and CDR2 (germline): SNHLY, FYNNEI. The CDR3 is 14 amino acids. Trimming removed 3 bases from V and 6 bases from J, with 11 bases in between. The CDR3: CASSEGGFDEKLFF. The CDR3 nucleotides are TGTGCCAGCAGTGAGGGAGGATTTGATGAAAAACTGTTTTTT.